Listed below are T cell receptor beta chains from one sample, sequenced in a study of beta chain features in type 1 diabetes. Sequencing used immunoSEQ multiplex PCR; TCRdb keeps in-frame clones, though not all of them. The sample has about 340,000 clones; about 13% are singletons. The specimen was naive CD4+ T cells from blood. The receptor source for this set is a woman aged 18-35 years with type 1 diabetes. CDR3s include the opening cysteine and the closing phenylalanine or tryptophan. D genes are given only for firm matches. The size entry is marked missing in some rows and otherwise reads once, few, many or a size class.

v_gene	j_gene	abundance	d_gene	CDR3aa	CDR3nt
TRBV11-3	TRBJ2-3	NA	TRBD1	CASSFGTGATDTQYF	TGTGCCAGCAGCTTCGGGACAGGAGCCACAGATACGCAGTATTTT
TRBV7-2	TRBJ1-2	NA	NA	CASSLLREGYGYTF	TGTGCCAGCAGCTTATTGAGGGAGGGGTATGGCTACACCTTC
TRBV9	TRBJ1-2	NA	NA	CASSAGPYGYTF	TGTGCCAGCAGCGCAGGCCCTTATGGCTACACCTTC
TRBV7-9	TRBJ2-2	NA	NA	CASSLVTGELFF	TGTGCCAGCAGCTTAGTGACAGGGGAGCTGTTTTTT
TRBV11-2	TRBJ1-2	NA	NA	CASRFTGNYGYTF	TGTGCCAGCAGGTTTACAGGGAACTATGGCTACACCTTC
TRBV5-1	TRBJ2-1	few	TRBD1	CANSGQRTYNEQFF	TGCGCCAACTCGGGACAGCGGACTTACAATGAGCAGTTCTTC
TRBV2	TRBJ2-7	NA	NA	CASSERVPYEQYF	TGTGCCAGCAGTGAGAGGGTCCCCTACGAGCAGTACTTC
TRBV18	TRBJ2-3	NA	TRBD2	CASSPTGLAGGNTDTQYF	TGTGCCAGCTCACCCACGGGACTAGCGGGAGGAAACACAGATACGCAGTATTTT
TRBV7-2	TRBJ2-3	few	NA	CASSLGRVPDTQYF	TGTGCCAGCAGCTTAGGCCGCGTTCCAGATACGCAGTATTTT
TRBV5-5	TRBJ2-5	NA	NA	CASRASSQTQYF	TGTGCTTCAAGGGCTAGCTCCCAGACCCAGTACTTC
TRBV7-9	TRBJ2-1	few	TRBD2	CASSFTQRGRHFEDEQFF	TGTGCCAGCAGCTTTACGCAACGCGGGAGGCATTTCGAGGATGAGCAGTTCTTC
TRBV18	TRBJ1-2	few	TRBD1	CASSPPGQAVYGYTF	TGTGCCAGCTCACCGCCGGGACAGGCGGTCTATGGCTACACCTTC
TRBV5-1	TRBJ2-1	few	TRBD2	CASRLAGGSSYNEQFF	TGCGCCAGCAGACTAGCGGGAGGGAGCTCCTACAATGAGCAGTTCTTC
TRBV30	TRBJ2-2	few	NA	CAWSLQGRLRGTGELFF	TGTGCCTGGAGTCTGCAGGGGCGCCTGAGGGGGACCGGGGAGCTGTTTTTT
TRBV30	TRBJ1-5	few	TRBD1	CAWSGDRGLNQPQHF	TGTGCCTGGAGTGGGGACAGGGGGCTCAATCAGCCCCAGCATTTT
TRBV6-6	TRBJ2-1	few	TRBD1	CASTWTGGGVNEQFF	TGTGCCAGCACCTGGACAGGGGGAGGGGTAAATGAGCAGTTCTTC
TRBV9	TRBJ2-1	few	NA	CASSVDSPNEQFF	TGTGCCAGCAGCGTAGATAGTCCCAATGAGCAGTTCTTC
TRBV7-2	TRBJ2-5	NA	TRBD2	CASSRTSGRAWETQYF	TGTGCCAGCAGCAGAACTAGCGGGAGGGCCTGGGAGACCCAGTACTTC
TRBV29-1	TRBJ1-2	NA	TRBD1	CSVDRVYGYTF	TGCAGCGTGGACAGGGTCTATGGCTACACCTTC
TRBV6-5	TRBJ2-7	NA	TRBD1	CASSSQQGPYEQYF	TGTGCCAGCAGTTCTCAACAGGGGCCCTACGAGCAGTACTTC
TRBV5-1	TRBJ2-1	NA	NA	CASSSTAGGQFF	TGCGCCAGCAGCTCCACCGCCGGGGGTCAGTTCTTC
TRBV6-5	TRBJ2-3	few	TRBD1	CASSAPGQAQDTQYF	TGTGCCAGCAGTGCCCCGGGACAGGCTCAAGATACGCAGTATTTT
TRBV7-6	TRBJ2-2	NA	NA	CASSDRSSATSGELFF	TGTGCCAGCAGCGACCGGAGTAGCGCAACAAGCGGGGAGCTGTTTTTT
TRBV7-8	TRBJ2-5	few	NA	CASTVDPDRQETQYF	TGTGCCAGCACCGTAGACCCCGACAGACAAGAGACCCAGTACTTC
TRBV7-9	TRBJ1-5	NA	TRBD1	CASSRGTGGWQPQHF	TGTGCCAGCAGCCGGGGGACAGGGGGATGGCAGCCCCAGCATTTT
TRBV7-9	TRBJ2-7	NA	TRBD1	CASSFGSGTGDEQYF	TGTGCCAGCAGCTTTGGCTCCGGGACAGGGGACGAGCAGTACTTC
TRBV6-5	TRBJ1-1	few	NA	CASSYSRFTSEAFF	TGTGCCAGCAGTTACTCGAGGTTTACCTCTGAAGCTTTCTTT
TRBV18	TRBJ2-1	few	TRBD1	CASSPGTGVRGEQFF	TGTGCCAGCTCACCCGGGACAGGGGTAAGGGGTGAGCAGTTCTTC
TRBV30	TRBJ2-7	few	TRBD1	CAWAPETGGEYF	TGTGCCTGGGCCCCCGAAACAGGGGGAGAGTACTTC
TRBV4-2	TRBJ2-3	NA	NA	CASSLEGSREGGLDTQYF	TGTGCCAGCAGCCTAGAAGGATCTAGAGAGGGAGGTTTAGATACGCAGTATTTT